The clone carrying this TCR beta chain appeared a few times. The V end lost 5 bases, the J end lost 2 bases, and 6 bases lay between the germline ends. Looked up from germline, CDR1 is DFQATT and CDR2 is SNEGSKA (reference sequence). This CDR3 region has 11 residues. Investigators divided CD4+ cells into CD45RA+ naive and CD45RA-negative memory subsets. This sample is drawn from a study of shared clonotypes between healthy human individuals. Clones were read by immunoSEQ multiplex PCR, and TCRdb kept only the in-frame ones, dropping some. The sample has more than 1 million clones, around 78% seen once; the top ten hold roughly 0.56%.

This clonotype was obtained from a man between 18 and 29 years old in good health. Some clones in this sample may be carry-over from other donors' samples. The chain recombines TRBV20-1 with TRBJ1-1; no clear D gene. Sequencing was done on a sample of memory CD4+ T cells from PBMCs. The subset: CD45RA-negative fraction. CDR3 amino acids: CSAESNTEAFF. The CDR3, as DNA: TGCAGTGCTGAGAGTAACACTGAAGCTTTCTTT.